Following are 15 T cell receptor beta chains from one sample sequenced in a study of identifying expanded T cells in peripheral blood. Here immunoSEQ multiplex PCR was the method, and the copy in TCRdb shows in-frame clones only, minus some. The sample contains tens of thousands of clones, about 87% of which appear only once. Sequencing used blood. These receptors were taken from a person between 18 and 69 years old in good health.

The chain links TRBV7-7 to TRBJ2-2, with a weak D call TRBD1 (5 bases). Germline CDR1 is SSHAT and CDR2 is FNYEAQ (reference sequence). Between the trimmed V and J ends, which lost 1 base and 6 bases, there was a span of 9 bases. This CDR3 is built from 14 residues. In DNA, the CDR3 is TGTGCCAGCAGCTTAGATCAGGGCCCCGGGGAGCTGTTTTTT. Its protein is CASSLDQGPGELFF.

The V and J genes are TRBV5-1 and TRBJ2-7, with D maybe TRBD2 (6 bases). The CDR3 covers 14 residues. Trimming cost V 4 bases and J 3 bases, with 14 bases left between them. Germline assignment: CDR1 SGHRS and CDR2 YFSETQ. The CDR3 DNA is TGCGCCAGCAGCCCGATAGCGGCCAGCTACGAGCAGTACTTC. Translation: CASSPIAASYEQYF.

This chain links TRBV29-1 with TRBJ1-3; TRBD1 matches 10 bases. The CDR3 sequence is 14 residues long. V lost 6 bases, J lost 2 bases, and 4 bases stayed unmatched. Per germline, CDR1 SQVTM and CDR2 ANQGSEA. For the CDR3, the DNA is TGCAGCGTCGCCGGGACAGGGGCTGGAAACACCATATATTTT. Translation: CSVAGTGAGNTIYF.

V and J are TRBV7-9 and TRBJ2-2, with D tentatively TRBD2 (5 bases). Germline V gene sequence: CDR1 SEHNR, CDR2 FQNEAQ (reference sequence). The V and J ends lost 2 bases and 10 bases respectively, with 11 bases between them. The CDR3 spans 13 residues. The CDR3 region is CASSLFRGEELFF. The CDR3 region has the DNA TGTGCCAGCAGCTTATTTCGGGGAGAGGAGCTGTTTTTT.

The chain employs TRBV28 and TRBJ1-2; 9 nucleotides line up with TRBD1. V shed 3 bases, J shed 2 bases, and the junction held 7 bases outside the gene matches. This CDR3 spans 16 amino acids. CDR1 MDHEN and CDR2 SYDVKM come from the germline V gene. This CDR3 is CASSLKVGQGNYGYTF. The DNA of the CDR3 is TGTGCCAGCAGTTTGAAAGTGGGACAGGGAAACTATGGCTACACCTTC.

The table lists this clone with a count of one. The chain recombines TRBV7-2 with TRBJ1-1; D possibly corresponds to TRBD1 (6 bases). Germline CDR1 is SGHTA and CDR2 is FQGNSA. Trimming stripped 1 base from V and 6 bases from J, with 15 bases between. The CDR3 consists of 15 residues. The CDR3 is CASSLGGGLSPEAFF. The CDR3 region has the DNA TGTGCCAGCAGCTTAGGGGGGGGGCTGTCCCCTGAAGCTTTCTTT.

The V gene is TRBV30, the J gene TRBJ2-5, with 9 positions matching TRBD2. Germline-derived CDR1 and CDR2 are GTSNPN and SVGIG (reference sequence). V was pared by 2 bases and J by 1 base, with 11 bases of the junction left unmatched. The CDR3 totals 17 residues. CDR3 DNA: TGTGCCTGGAGTCCAATTACGCTAGCGGGGACCCAAGAGACCCAGTACTTC. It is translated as CAWSPITLAGTQETQYF.

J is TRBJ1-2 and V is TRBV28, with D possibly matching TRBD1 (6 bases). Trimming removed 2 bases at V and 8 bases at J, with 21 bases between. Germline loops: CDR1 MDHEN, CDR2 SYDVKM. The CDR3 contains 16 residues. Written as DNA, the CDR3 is TGTGCCAGCAGTTTACTTGACAGGCCCCACTCGACGGGCTACACCTTC. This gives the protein CASSLLDRPHSTGYTF.

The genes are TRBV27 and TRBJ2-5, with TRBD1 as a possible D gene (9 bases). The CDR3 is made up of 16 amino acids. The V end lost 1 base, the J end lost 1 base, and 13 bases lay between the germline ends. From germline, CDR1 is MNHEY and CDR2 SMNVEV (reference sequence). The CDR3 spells CASSLLAGQGQETQYF. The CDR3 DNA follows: TGTGCCAGCAGTTTATTAGCGGGACAGGGCCAAGAGACCCAGTACTTC.

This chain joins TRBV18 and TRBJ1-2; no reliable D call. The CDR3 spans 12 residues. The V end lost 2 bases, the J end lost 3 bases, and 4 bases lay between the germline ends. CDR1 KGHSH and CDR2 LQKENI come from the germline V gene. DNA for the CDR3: TGTGCCAGCTCACCAAATGACTATGGCTACACCTTC. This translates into CASSPNDYGYTF.

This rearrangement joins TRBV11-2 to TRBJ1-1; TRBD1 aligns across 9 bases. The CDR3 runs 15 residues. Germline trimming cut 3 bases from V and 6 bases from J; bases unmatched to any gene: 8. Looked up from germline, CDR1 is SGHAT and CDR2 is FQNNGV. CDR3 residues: CASSFIPGQGAEAFF. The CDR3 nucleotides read TGTGCCAGCAGCTTTATACCGGGACAGGGCGCTGAAGCTTTCTTT.

CDR3 in DNA: TGTGCCAGCATCAAAACAGGGAGCGGCTACACCTTC. Its protein product is CASIKTGSGYTF. V is TRBV7-9 and J is TRBJ1-2; D possibly corresponds to TRBD1 (6 bases). Trimming took off 7 bases at V and 8 bases at J, with 14 bases between the two ends. The CDR3 loop spans 12 amino acids. CDR1 and CDR2 (germline): SEHNR, FQNEAQ (reference sequence).

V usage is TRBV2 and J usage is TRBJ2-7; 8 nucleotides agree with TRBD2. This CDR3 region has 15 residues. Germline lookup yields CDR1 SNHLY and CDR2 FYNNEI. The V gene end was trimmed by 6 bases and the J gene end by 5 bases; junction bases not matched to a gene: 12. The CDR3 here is CASRKARAGVDEQYF. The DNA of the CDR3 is TGTGCCAGCAGGAAGGCGCGAGCGGGAGTGGACGAGCAGTACTTC.

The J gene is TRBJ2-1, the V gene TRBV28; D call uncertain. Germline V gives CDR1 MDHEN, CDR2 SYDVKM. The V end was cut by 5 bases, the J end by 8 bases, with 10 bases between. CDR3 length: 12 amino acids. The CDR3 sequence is CASSQLLYEQFF. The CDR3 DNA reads TGTGCCAGCAGTCAGTTGTTGTATGAGCAGTTCTTC.

CDR3 region: CASSVEGETIGGYTF. CDR3 DNA: TGTGCCAGCAGCGTAGAGGGGGAAACTATCGGTGGCTACACCTTC. This rearrangement joins TRBV9 to TRBJ1-2; D might be TRBD1 (6 bases). The germline V gene encodes CDR1 SGDLS and CDR2 YYNGEE. The CDR3 spans 15 residues. The ends were cut back, 0 bases at V and 7 bases at J, with 16 bases in the middle.